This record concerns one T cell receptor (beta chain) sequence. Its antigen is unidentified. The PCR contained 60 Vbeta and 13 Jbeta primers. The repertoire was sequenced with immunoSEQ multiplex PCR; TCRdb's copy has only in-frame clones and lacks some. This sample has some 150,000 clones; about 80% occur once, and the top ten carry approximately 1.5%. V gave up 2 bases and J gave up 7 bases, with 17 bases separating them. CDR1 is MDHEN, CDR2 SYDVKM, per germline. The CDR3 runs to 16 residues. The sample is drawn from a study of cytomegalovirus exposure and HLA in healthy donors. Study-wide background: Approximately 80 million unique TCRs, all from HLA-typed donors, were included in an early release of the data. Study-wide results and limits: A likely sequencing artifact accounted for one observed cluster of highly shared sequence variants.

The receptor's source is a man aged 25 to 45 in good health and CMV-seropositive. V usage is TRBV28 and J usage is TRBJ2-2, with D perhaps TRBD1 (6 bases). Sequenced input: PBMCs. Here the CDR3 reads CASSLPYQGTDGELFF. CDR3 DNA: TGTGCCAGCAGTTTACCCTACCAGGGGACGGACGGGGAGCTGTTTTTT.